The 26 T cell receptor beta chains in this list originate from one sample, sequenced in a study of T cell responses to AZD1222 COVID-19 vaccine. The protocol was immunoSEQ multiplex PCR, while the TCRdb copy is restricted to in-frame clones and leaves out a portion. The top ten clones hold 14% of a sample with roughly 51,000 clones, around 92% of them seen once. This specimen was peripheral blood, taken 28 days after the second AZD1222 dose. The receptors originated from an adult who received the AZD1222 COVID-19 vaccine.

The chain is built from TRBV27 and TRBJ2-1; 8 bases agree with TRBD2. The CDR3 covers 15 residues. Trimming removed 6 bases from V and 3 bases from J; junction bases left unmatched: 7. The germline CDR1 and CDR2 sequences are MNHEY and SMNVEV (reference sequence). CDR3 sequence: CASSRPAGGYNEQFF. CDR3 DNA: TGTGCCAGCAGCCGACCGGCGGGAGGCTACAATGAGCAGTTCTTC.

The chain joins TRBV14 to TRBJ1-2; D not resolved. The CDR3 runs 12 residues. In germline, CDR1 is SGHDN, CDR2 FVKESK. Trimming left V 3 bases short and J 1 base short, with 3 bases between. DNA for the CDR3: TGTGCCAGCAGCCAGGGTAACTATGGCTACACCTTC. This codes for CASSQGNYGYTF.

As for this clone: The junction differs from germline at one of its ends, possibly a read error. The rearrangement links TRBV27 to TRBJ2-1, with 13 nucleotides matching TRBD2. The CDR3 totals 15 residues. Germline CDR1 MNHEY, CDR2 SMNVEV (reference sequence). CDR3 nucleotide sequence: TGTGCCAGCAGTACCGCGACTAGCGGGAGGATCGTCTTCCTCTTC. Translated, it gives CASSTATSGRIVFLF.

This chain links TRBV5-1 with TRBJ1-3; 9 nucleotides agree with TRBD1. The ends lost 4 bases at V and 4 bases at J; junction bases unmatched: 9. The CDR3 has 16 amino acids. Germline-derived CDR1 and CDR2 are SGHRS and YFSETQ. CDR3 DNA sequence: TGCGCCAGCAGCGACGGACAGGGGATCGGGGGAAACACCATATATTTT. Its translation is CASSDGQGIGGNTIYF.

J is TRBJ2-1 and V is TRBV5-1; 7 nucleotides agree with TRBD2. This CDR3 region has 16 residues. V dropped 0 bases and J dropped 4; count of bases not matched to a gene: 7. The V gene's germline CDR1 is SGHRS and CDR2 YFSETQ. DNA of the CDR3: TGCGCCAGCAGCTTGGTCGCGGGAGTAGCGTACAATGAGCAGTTCTTC. Its protein product is CASSLVAGVAYNEQFF.

CDR3 region: CAWRNFRQMNTEAFF. CDR3 in DNA: TGTGCCTGGAGAAACTTTCGACAGATGAACACTGAAGCTTTCTTT. This chain uses TRBV30 with TRBJ1-1; D is perhaps TRBD1 (5 bases). V was pared by 3 bases and J by 0 bases, with 14 bases between. Germline V gives CDR1 GTSNPN, CDR2 SVGIG (reference sequence). The CDR3 consists of 15 residues.

The rearrangement links TRBV2 to TRBJ1-6, with D unresolved. The CDR3 covers 12 residues. Germline-derived CDR1 and CDR2 are SNHLY and FYNNEI. Trimming removed 6 bases at V and 9 bases at J, with 9 bases between. The DNA of the CDR3 is TGTGCCAGCAGGGCGACCAGTTCACCCCTCCACTTT. Amino acids: CASRATSSPLHF.

This chain joins TRBV15 and TRBJ2-5; 7 bases map to TRBD2. From germline, CDR1 is LNHNV and CDR2 YYDKDF (reference sequence). V lost 4 bases and J lost 5; bases outside the gene matches: 4. This CDR3 contains 13 residues. For the CDR3, the DNA is TGTGCCACCAGCACAGGACTAGTTGAGACCCAGTACTTC. Residues: CATSTGLVETQYF. Supplemented by reference TRBV15 and TRBJ2-5, the full variable domain reads DAMVIQNPRYQVTQFGKPVTLSCSQTLNHNVMYWYQQKSSQAPKLLFHYYDKDFNNEADTPDNFQSRRPNTSFCFLDIRSPGLGDTAMYLCATSTGLVETQYFGPGTRLLVL.

The V gene is TRBV7-8, the J gene TRBJ2-1, with 11 bases fitting TRBD1. This CDR3 is 15 amino acids long. Looked up from germline, CDR1 is SGHVS and CDR2 is FQNEAQ. The ends lost 5 bases at V and 8 bases at J; junction bases unmatched: 8. The CDR3 DNA reads TGTGCCAGCAGCGCAGGGACAGGGGGGCGGCATGAGCAGTTCTTC. It yields the protein CASSAGTGGRHEQFF.

The J gene is TRBJ1-2, the V gene TRBV4-2; D uncertain. The CDR3 is 13 residues long. From germline, CDR1 is LGHNA and CDR2 YNFKEQ. The V and J ends lost 1 base and 1 base respectively, with 4 bases between them. The CDR3 loop reads CASSQGGNYGYTF. CDR3 DNA: TGTGCCAGCAGCCAAGGGGGTAACTATGGCTACACCTTC.

The rearrangement uses TRBV19 and TRBJ2-5; D gene unclear. Looked up from germline, CDR1 is LNHDA and CDR2 is SQIVND (reference sequence). The CDR3 has 14 amino acids. The V end lost 4 bases, the J end lost 1 base, and 10 bases lay between the germline ends. CDR3 sequence reads: CASSRSRVQETQYF. The CDR3 nucleotides are TGTGCCAGTAGTAGGAGTAGGGTCCAAGAGACCCAGTACTTC.

The chain employs TRBV5-4 and TRBJ2-1; 8 positions match TRBD1. The CDR3 contains 17 residues. Germline trimming cut 0 bases from V and 2 bases from J; bases unmatched to any gene: 7. The V gene's germline CDR1 is SGHNT and CDR2 YYREEE (reference sequence). The CDR3 spells CASSLGGPTGAYNEQFF. The CDR3, as DNA: TGTGCCAGCAGCTTGGGCGGTCCGACAGGGGCCTACAATGAGCAGTTCTTC.

The rearrangement joins TRBV28 to TRBJ1-5; possible D gene TRBD1, 5 bases. Trimming cost V 6 bases and J 9 bases, with 18 bases left between them. Germline V gives CDR1 MDHEN, CDR2 SYDVKM. The CDR3 is 14 amino acids. DNA for the CDR3: TGTGCCAGCAGCCCGGTGACCCAGCAGGGGCCCCAGCATTTT. This translates into CASSPVTQQGPQHF.

A single count supports this clone. Distinct nucleotide sequences in the sample also encode this CDR3. V and J are TRBV7-9 and TRBJ2-1; the D gene is possibly TRBD2 (6 bases). Germline V gene lookup returns CDR1 SEHNR and CDR2 FQNEAQ (reference sequence). Between the trimmed V and J ends, which lost 3 bases and 7 bases, there was a span of 10 bases. The CDR3 is made up of 13 amino acids. In DNA, the CDR3 is TGTGCCAGCAGCTTGGGGGGTTTGAATGAGCAGTTCTTC. Encoded protein: CASSLGGLNEQFF. Full variable domain (remainder filled in from reference TRBV7-9 and TRBJ2-1): DTGVSQNPRHKITKRGQNVTFRCDPISEHNRLYWYRQTLGQGPEFLTYFQNEAQLEKSRLLSDRFSAERPKGSFSTLEIQRTEQGDSAMYLCASSLGGLNEQFFGPGTRLTVL.

The chain carries TRBV14 and TRBJ1-1, with TRBD1 matching over 7 bases. The CDR3 contains 12 residues. Germline-derived CDR1 and CDR2 are SGHDN and FVKESK. Unmatched junction bases numbered 6, after V lost 1 base and J lost 13 bases. Here the CDR3 reads CASSQGSGQRFF. CDR3 sequence (DNA): TGTGCCAGCAGCCAAGGGTCGGGACAGCGTTTCTTT.

This clone was observed a single time. CDR3 region: CASSLSLGRRSEQYF. CDR3 sequence (DNA): TGTGCCAGCAGCTTGAGTTTAGGACGCCGATCCGAGCAGTACTTC. This chain links TRBV5-4 with TRBJ2-7; D gene uncertain. Trimming shortened V by 1 base and J by 6 bases, and 17 bases separated the two germline ends. The CDR3 length is 15 residues. Germline V gene lookup returns CDR1 SGHNT and CDR2 YYREEE (reference sequence).

The genes are TRBV5-1 and TRBJ1-2, with a tentative D call TRBD1 (5 bases). Germline loops: CDR1 SGHRS, CDR2 YFSETQ. V lost 0 bases, J lost 0 bases, and 15 bases lay in between. The CDR3 totals 17 residues. The CDR3 nucleotides read TGCGCCAGCAGCTTGGCTGCAGGGCTTGTAGCTAACTATGGCTACACCTTC. Protein sequence: CASSLAAGLVANYGYTF.

The chain is built from TRBV3-1 (or the pseudogene TRBV3-2) and TRBJ2-7; D not resolved. V gave up 8 bases and J gave up 0 bases, with 11 bases separating them. CDR1 and CDR2 (germline): LGHDT, YNNKEL (reference sequence). The length of the CDR3 is 13 residues. CDR3 bases: TGTGCCAGCGCGAGGTCGGGCTCCTACGAGCAGTACTTC. Its protein product is CASARSGSYEQYF.

The V and J genes are TRBV2 and TRBJ1-6, with no clear D. This CDR3 region has 13 residues. V lost 8 bases and J lost 7, with 12 bases in between. CDR1 and CDR2 (germline): SNHLY, FYNNEI. CDR3 sequence: CASSVRPNSPLHF. The DNA of the CDR3 is TGTGCCAGCTCCGTCAGGCCGAATTCACCCCTCCACTTT.

This clone was recorded once. The gene calls are TRBV6-5 and TRBJ2-7; 12 bases align to TRBD2. With V trimmed by 6 bases and J by 4 bases, 4 bases remained unmatched. CDR1 is MNHEY, CDR2 SVGAGI, per germline. The CDR3 contains 14 residues. The CDR3 bases are TGTGCCAGCAGATCGCTAGCGGGAGGGTACGAGCAGTACTTC. It is translated as CASRSLAGGYEQYF.

CDR3: CASSFGGRAAHEQFF. DNA for the CDR3: TGTGCCAGCAGCTTCGGCGGGAGGGCCGCCCATGAGCAGTTCTTC. The J gene is TRBJ2-1, the V gene TRBV7-9, with 9 bases that match TRBD2. J gave up 8 bases and V 3 bases, and 8 bases lay outside the gene matches. This CDR3 has 15 amino acids. From germline, CDR1 is SEHNR and CDR2 FQNEAQ (reference sequence).

This sequence joins TRBV4-1 and TRBJ2-1; 12 bases line up with TRBD2. Germline CDR1 reads MGHRA; CDR2 reads YSYEKL. The CDR3 totals 18 residues. After removal of 1 base from V and 5 bases from J, the junction contained 9 bases not matched to a gene. The CDR3 region has the DNA TGCGCCAGCAGCCAAGGACTAGCGGGAGTGGGTTTTCACAATGAGCAGTTCTTC. Residues: CASSQGLAGVGFHNEQFF.

The CDR3 reads CASSGTSGEQYF. In DNA form, the CDR3 reads TGTGCCAGCAGTGGGACTAGCGGCGAGCAGTACTTC. The rearrangement links TRBV2 to TRBJ2-7; 10 bases match TRBD2. Germline V gene lookup returns CDR1 SNHLY and CDR2 FYNNEI. Trimming cost V 4 bases and J 6 bases; bases outside gene matches: 0. The CDR3 covers 12 residues.

The count of this clone is one. The chain joins TRBV7-9 to TRBJ2-2; D unresolved. Germline CDR1 SEHNR, CDR2 FQNEAQ (reference sequence). The CDR3 has 12 amino acids. With 7 bases removed from V and 5 bases from J, the gap between germline ends came to 8 bases. In DNA, the CDR3 is TGTGCCAGCATCGCGACGACCGGGGAGCTGTTTTTT. As protein: CASIATTGELFF.

The V and J genes are TRBV6-5 and TRBJ2-7; 10 nucleotides align to TRBD1. This CDR3 is 14 amino acids long. The V gene end was trimmed by 4 bases and the J gene end by 1 base; junction bases not matched to a gene: 1. The V gene's germline CDR1 is MNHEY and CDR2 SVGAGI. The CDR3 region has the DNA TGTGCCAGCAGTTGGGGACAGGGGTCCTACGAGCAGTACTTC. This codes for CASSWGQGSYEQYF.

V is TRBV11-2 and J is TRBJ2-1; 9 bases line up with TRBD2. Germline V gives CDR1 SGHAT, CDR2 FQNNGV. This CDR3 has 16 residues. J was trimmed by 8 bases and V by 5 bases; bases with no gene match: 13. Here the CDR3 reads CASSRPRVAGDDEQFF. In DNA, the CDR3 is TGTGCCAGCAGCCGACCTCGGGTAGCGGGAGACGATGAGCAGTTCTTC.